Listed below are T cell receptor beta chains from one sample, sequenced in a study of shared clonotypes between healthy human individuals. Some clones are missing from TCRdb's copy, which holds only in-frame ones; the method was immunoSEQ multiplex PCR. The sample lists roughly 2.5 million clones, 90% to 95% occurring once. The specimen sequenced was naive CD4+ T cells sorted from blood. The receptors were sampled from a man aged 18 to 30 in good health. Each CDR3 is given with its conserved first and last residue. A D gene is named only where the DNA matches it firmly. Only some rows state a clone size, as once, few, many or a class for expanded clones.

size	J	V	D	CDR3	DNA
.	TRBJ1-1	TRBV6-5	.	CASSYQVSNTEAFF	TGTGCCAGCAGTTACCAGGTCTCCAACACTGAAGCTTTCTTT
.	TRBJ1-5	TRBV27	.	CASAAGTHPRSQPQHF	TGTGCCAGCGCCGCGGGGACCCACCCCCGCAGTCAGCCCCAGCATTTT
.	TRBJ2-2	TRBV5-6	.	CASSLTEYTGELFF	TGTGCCAGCAGCTTGACAGAGTACACCGGGGAGCTGTTTTTT
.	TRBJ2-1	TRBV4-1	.	CASSQDQTRNNEQFF	TGCGCCAGCAGCCAAGACCAGACCCGTAACAATGAGCAGTTCTTC
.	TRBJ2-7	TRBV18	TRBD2	CASSRGTSGIISYEQYF	TGTGCCAGCTCCCGGGGGACTAGCGGGATTATTTCGTACGAGCAGTACTTC
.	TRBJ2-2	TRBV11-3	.	CASSLGQGELFF	TGTGCCAGCAGCTTAGGGCAGGGTGAGCTGTTTTTT
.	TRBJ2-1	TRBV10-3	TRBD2	CAISESSSGGNEQFF	TGTGCCATCAGTGAGTCGTCTAGCGGGGGCAATGAGCAGTTCTTC
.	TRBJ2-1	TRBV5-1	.	CASSSYGTGVDEQFF	TGCGCCAGCAGCTCCTACGGGACGGGTGTTGATGAGCAGTTCTTC
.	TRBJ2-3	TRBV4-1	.	CASSQIGHLTDTQYF	TGCGCCAGCAGCCAAATAGGACACCTCACAGATACGCAGTATTTT
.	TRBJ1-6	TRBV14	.	CASSQATAYNSPLHF	TGTGCCAGCAGCCAAGCCACAGCCTATAATTCACCCCTCCACTTT
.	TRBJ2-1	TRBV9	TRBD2	CASSAGTSYNEQFF	TGTGCCAGCAGCGCCGGGACTAGCTACAATGAGCAGTTCTTC
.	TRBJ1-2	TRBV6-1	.	CAIVSDSRVLNLF	TGTGCCATAGTTTCCGATAGTCGGGTTCTCAATCTCTTC
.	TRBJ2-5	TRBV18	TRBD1	CASSPIDRGKQETQYF	TGTGCCAGCTCACCCATCGACAGGGGGAAACAAGAGACCCAGTACTTC
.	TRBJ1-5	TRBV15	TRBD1	CATSRDYWGQRNRGVGPQHF	TGTGCCACCAGCAGAGATTATTGGGGACAGCGTAACCGGGGCGTCGGTCCCCAGCATTTT
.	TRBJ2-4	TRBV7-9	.	CASSLGVAGKNIQYF	TGTGCCAGCAGCTTAGGGGTGGCAGGTAAAAACATTCAGTACTTC
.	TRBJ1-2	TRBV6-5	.	CASSYSGGYGYTF	TGTGCCAGCAGTTACTCCGGGGGCTATGGCTACACCTTC
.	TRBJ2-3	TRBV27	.	CASSLRADTQYF	TGTGCCAGCAGCCTGAGGGCAGATACGCAGTATTTT
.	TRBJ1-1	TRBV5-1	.	CASSLGGGSTEAFF	TGCGCCAGCAGCCTAGGAGGGGGTTCCACTGAAGCTTTCTTT
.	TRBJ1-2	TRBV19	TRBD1	CASRLRQGEIYGYTF	TGTGCCAGTAGACTCCGCCAGGGGGAAATCTATGGCTACACCTTC
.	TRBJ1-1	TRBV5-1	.	CASSLDLLGTRTEAFF	TGCGCCAGCAGCTTGGATCTTCTCGGAACGAGGACTGAAGCTTTCTTT
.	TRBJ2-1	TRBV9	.	CASSVWGNGYNEQFF	TGTGCCAGCAGCGTCTGGGGCAACGGGTACAATGAGCAGTTCTTC
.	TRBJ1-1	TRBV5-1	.	CASSLVASNTEAFF	TGCGCCAGCAGCTTGGTTGCCTCAAACACTGAAGCTTTCTTT
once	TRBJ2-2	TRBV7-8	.	CASSFRDISTGELFF	TGTGCCAGCAGCTTCCGGGACATCTCCACCGGGGAGCTGTTTTTT
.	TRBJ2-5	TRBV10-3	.	CAITPGPKETQYF	TGTGCCATCACCCCCGGGCCCAAAGAGACCCAGTACTTC
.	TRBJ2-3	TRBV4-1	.	CASSQVLLVTDTQYF	TGCGCCAGCAGCCAAGTTCTCCTAGTTACAGATACGCAGTATTTT
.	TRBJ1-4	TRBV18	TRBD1	CASSHLENRGQGVKEKLFF	TGTGCCAGCTCACACTTAGAGAACAGGGGGCAAGGAGTGAAAGAAAAACTGTTTTTT
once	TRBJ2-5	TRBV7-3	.	CASSPRAGETQYF	TGTGCCAGCAGCCCTCGAGCCGGGGAGACCCAGTACTTC
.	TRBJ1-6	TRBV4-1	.	CASSQDSRGGYSYNSPLHF	TGCGCCAGCAGCCAAGATTCGCGAGGGGGGTACTCCTATAATTCACCCCTCCACTTT
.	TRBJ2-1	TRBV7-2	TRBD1	CASSTTGGAYNEQFF	TGTGCCAGCAGCACGACAGGGGGTGCCTACAATGAGCAGTTCTTC
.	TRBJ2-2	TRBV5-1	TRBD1	CASSVGTGSNTGELFF	TGCGCCAGCAGCGTGGGGACAGGATCTAACACCGGGGAGCTGTTTTTT
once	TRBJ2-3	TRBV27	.	CASSLSLDSDTQYF	TGTGCCAGCAGTTTATCACTAGATTCAGATACGCAGTATTTT
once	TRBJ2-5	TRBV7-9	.	CASSLVGTGWRETQYF	TGTGCCAGCAGCTTAGTGGGCACAGGGTGGAGAGAGACCCAGTACTTC
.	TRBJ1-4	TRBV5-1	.	CASSPGGNREKLFF	TGCGCCAGCAGCCCGGGGGGGAACCGGGAAAAACTGTTTTTT
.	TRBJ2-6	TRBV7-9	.	CASNSAQGRGRSGANVLTF	TGTGCCAGCAACTCCGCCCAGGGCAGGGGTAGGTCTGGGGCCAACGTCCTGACTTTC
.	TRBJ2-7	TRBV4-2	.	CASSQGGTVEYEQYF	TGTGCCAGCAGCCAAGGCGGGACGGTTGAATACGAGCAGTACTTC
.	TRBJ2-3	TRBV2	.	CASSELGPTTDTQYF	TGTGCCAGCAGTGAATTGGGACCCACCACAGATACGCAGTATTTT
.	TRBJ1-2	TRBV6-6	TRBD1	CASSYRQGVYGYTF	TGTGCCAGCAGTTACAGACAGGGAGTCTATGGCTACACCTTC
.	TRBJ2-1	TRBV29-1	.	CSVGWGSGNEQFF	TGCAGCGTGGGGTGGGGGTCGGGGAATGAGCAGTTCTTC
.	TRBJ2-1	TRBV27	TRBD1	CASSTGTVAPNEQFF	TGTGCCAGCAGTACTGGGACAGTGGCCCCCAATGAGCAGTTCTTC
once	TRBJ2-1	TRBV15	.	CATSRDPGQRYNEQFF	TGTGCCACCAGCAGAGATCCGGGACAAAGATACAATGAGCAGTTCTTC
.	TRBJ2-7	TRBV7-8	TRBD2	CASSGGLAGLYEQYF	TGTGCCAGCAGCGGGGGACTAGCGGGCCTCTACGAGCAGTACTTC
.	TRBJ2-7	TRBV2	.	CASSVKQVQQYF	TGTGCCAGCAGTGTTAAACAGGTCCAGCAGTACTTC
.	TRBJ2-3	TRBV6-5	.	CASSRRYTDTQYF	TGTGCCAGCAGTAGACGCTACACAGATACGCAGTATTTT
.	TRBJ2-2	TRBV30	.	CAWSAAGSSTGELFF	TGTGCCTGGAGTGCGGCAGGGAGTAGCACCGGGGAGCTGTTTTTT
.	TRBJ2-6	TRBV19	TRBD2	CASSAVAGGSSGANVLTF	TGTGCCAGTAGCGCCGTAGCGGGGGGGTCCTCTGGGGCCAACGTCCTGACTTTC
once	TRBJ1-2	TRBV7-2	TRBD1	CASSTGTGIYGYTF	TGTGCCAGCAGCACCGGGACAGGCATATATGGCTACACCTTC
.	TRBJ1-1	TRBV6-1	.	CASSRTSGTEAFF	TGTGCCAGCAGTCGGACCTCCGGTACTGAAGCTTTCTTT
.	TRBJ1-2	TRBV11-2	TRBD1	CASSLEPTGGKDGYTF	TGTGCCAGCAGCTTAGAACCCACAGGGGGTAAAGATGGCTACACCTTC
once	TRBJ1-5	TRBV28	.	CASSSRAPQHF	TGTGCCAGCAGTTCAAGGGCGCCCCAGCATTTT
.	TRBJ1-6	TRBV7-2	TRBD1	CASSPRDRGNNSPLHF	TGTGCCAGCAGCCCAAGGGACAGGGGCAATAATTCACCCCTCCACTTT
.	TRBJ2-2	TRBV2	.	CASSEAWSTGELFF	TGTGCCAGCAGTGAAGCCTGGTCAACCGGGGAGCTGTTTTTT
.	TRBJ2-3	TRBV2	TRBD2	CASSELGGDGDTQYF	TGTGCCAGCAGTGAACTCGGGGGGGATGGAGATACGCAGTATTTT
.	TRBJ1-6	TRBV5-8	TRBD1	CASSSGTAFSPLHF	TGTGCCAGCAGTTCCGGGACAGCTTTTTCACCCCTCCACTTT
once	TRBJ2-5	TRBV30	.	CAWRGTGQETQYF	TGTGCCTGGAGAGGGACCGGGCAAGAGACCCAGTACTTC
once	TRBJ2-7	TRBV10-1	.	CASRNSKVFYEQYF	TGCGCCAGCAGAAACAGCAAAGTCTTCTACGAGCAGTACTTC
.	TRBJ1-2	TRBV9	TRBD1	CASSSGQGIFYTF	TGTGCCAGCAGCTCGGGACAGGGTATATTCTACACCTTC
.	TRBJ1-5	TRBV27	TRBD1	CASSPGTGNQPQHF	TGTGCCAGCAGTCCCGGGACAGGGAATCAGCCCCAGCATTTT